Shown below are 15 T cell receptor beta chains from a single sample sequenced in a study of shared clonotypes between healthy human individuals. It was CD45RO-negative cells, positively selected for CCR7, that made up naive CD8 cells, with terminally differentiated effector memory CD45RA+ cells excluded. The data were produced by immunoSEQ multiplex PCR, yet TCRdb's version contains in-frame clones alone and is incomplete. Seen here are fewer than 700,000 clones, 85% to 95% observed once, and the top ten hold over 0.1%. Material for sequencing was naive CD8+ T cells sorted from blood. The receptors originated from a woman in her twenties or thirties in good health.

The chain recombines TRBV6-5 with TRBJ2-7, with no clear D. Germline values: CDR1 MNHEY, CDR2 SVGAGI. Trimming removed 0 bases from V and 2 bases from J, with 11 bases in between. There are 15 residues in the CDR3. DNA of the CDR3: TGTGCCAGCAGTTACTCGACGGCAGCTGCCTACGAGCAGTACTTC. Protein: CASSYSTAAAYEQYF.

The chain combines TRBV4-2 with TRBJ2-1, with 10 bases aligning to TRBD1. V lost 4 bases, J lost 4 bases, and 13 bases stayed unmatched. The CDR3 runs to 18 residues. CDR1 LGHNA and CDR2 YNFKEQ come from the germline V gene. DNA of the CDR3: TGTGCCAGCAGCCCCACCGGGACAGGGGACGGACTTTACAATGAGCAGTTCTTC. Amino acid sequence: CASSPTGTGDGLYNEQFF.

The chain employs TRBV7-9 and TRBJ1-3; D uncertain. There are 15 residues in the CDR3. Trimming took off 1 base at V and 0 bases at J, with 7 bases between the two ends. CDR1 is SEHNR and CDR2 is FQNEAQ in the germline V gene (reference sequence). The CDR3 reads CASSLGESSGNTIYF. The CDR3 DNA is TGTGCCAGCAGCTTAGGGGAATCCTCTGGAAACACCATATATTTT.

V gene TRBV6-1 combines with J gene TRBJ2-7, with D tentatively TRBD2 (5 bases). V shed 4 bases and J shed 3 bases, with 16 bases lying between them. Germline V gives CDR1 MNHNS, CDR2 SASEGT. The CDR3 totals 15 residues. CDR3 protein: CASSGEPVPFYEQYF. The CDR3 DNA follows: TGTGCCAGCAGTGGGGAGCCAGTCCCTTTCTACGAGCAGTACTTC.

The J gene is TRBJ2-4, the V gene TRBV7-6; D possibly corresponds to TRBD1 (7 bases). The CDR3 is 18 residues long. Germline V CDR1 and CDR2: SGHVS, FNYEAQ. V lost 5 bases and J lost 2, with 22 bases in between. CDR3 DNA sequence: TGTGCCAGCAGCCCCCGACAGGGCCCGGGAGATTCCAAAAACATTCAGTACTTC. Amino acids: CASSPRQGPGDSKNIQYF.

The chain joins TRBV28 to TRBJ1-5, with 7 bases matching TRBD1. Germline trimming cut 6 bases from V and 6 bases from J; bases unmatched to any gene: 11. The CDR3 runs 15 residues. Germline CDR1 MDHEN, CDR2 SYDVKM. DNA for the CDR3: TGTGCCAGCAGAGTTACAGGGGCGCAGGGTCAGCCCCAGCATTTT. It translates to CASRVTGAQGQPQHF.

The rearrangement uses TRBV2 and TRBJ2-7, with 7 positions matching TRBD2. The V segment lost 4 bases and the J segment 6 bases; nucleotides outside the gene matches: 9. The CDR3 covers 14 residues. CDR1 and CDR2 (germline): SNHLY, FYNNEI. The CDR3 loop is CASSAPRGEVEQYF. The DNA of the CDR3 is TGTGCCAGCAGTGCCCCTCGGGGGGAGGTCGAGCAGTACTTC. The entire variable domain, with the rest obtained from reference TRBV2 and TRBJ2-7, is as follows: EPEVTQTPSHQVTQMGQEVILRCVPISNHLYFYWYRQILGQKVEFLVSFYNNEISEKSEIFDDQFSVERPDGSNFTLKIRSTKLEDSAMYFCASSAPRGEVEQYFGPGTRLTVT.

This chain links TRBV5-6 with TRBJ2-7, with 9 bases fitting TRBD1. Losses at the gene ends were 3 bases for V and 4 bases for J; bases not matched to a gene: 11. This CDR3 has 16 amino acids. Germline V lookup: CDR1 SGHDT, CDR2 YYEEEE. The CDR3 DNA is TGTGCCAGCAGCTCCCACCCCCGGACAGGGGTGTACGAGCAGTACTTC. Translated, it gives CASSSHPRTGVYEQYF.

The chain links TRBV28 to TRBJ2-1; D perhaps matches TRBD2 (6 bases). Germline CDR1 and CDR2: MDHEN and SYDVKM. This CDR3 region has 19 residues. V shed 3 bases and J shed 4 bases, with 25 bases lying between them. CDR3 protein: CASSFFRDSRMPPYNEQFF. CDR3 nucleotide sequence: TGTGCCAGCAGTTTTTTTCGGGACTCCCGAATGCCACCATACAATGAGCAGTTCTTC.

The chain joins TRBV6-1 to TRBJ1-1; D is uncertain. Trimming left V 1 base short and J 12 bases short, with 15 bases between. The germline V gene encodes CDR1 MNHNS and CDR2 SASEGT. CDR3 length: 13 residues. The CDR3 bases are TGTGCCAGCAGTGAAGAGACACCTCCGATAACTTTCTTT. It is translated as CASSEETPPITFF.

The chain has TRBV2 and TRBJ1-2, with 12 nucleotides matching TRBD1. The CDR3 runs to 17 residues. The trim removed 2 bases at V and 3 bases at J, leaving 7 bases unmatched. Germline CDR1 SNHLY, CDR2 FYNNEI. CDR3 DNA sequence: TGTGCCAGCAGTGAATATTTGGGACAGGGGGCGTACTATGGCTACACCTTC. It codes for CASSEYLGQGAYYGYTF.

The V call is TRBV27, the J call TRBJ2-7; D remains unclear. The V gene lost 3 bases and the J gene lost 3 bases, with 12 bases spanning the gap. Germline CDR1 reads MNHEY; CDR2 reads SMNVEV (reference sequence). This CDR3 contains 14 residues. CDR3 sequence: CASSFDGSFYEQYF. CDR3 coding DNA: TGTGCCAGCAGTTTCGACGGTAGCTTCTACGAGCAGTACTTC.

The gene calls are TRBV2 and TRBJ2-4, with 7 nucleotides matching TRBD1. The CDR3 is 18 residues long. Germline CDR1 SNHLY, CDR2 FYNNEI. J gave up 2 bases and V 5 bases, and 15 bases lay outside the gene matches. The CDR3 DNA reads TGTGCCAGCAGTACAACATCCGACGGGACAGTCTCCAAAAACATTCAGTACTTC. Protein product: CASSTTSDGTVSKNIQYF.

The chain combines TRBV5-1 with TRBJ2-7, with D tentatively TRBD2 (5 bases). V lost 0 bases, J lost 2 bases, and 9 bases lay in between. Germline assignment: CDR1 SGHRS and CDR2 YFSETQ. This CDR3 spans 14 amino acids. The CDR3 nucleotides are TGCGCCAGCAGCTTGGGAGACTACCCCTACGAGCAGTACTTC. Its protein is CASSLGDYPYEQYF.

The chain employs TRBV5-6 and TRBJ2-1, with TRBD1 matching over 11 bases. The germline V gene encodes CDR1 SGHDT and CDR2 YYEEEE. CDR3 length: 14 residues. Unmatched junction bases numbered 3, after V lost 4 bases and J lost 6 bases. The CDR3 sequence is CASSPGTGGNEQFF. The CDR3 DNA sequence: TGTGCCAGCAGCCCCGGGACAGGGGGCAATGAGCAGTTCTTC.